Each of the 2 T cell receptor beta chains below was sequenced from the same sample in a study of T cell repertoires in cytomegalovirus infection. No antigen has been identified for these receptors. TCRdb recomputed calls from the reads with MiXCR, one row per CDR3 protein. The sample consists of fewer than 1,000,000 distinct CDR3 sequences, 30% to 40% of them appearing once. The sequences come from cultured CD8+ T cells from PBMCs, collected from culture after CMV antigen stimulation. Receptors originate from a human donor in good health (CMV status not recorded). Some clones in this sample may be carry-over from other donors' samples.

This clonotype has a handful of counts. This chain uses TRBV7-6 with TRBJ1-1; D may be TRBD1 (5 bases). CDR1 and CDR2 from the germline V gene are SGHVS and FNYEAQ. Between the trimmed V and J ends, which lost 1 base and 4 bases, there was a span of 13 bases. CDR3 length: 15 amino acids. As DNA, the CDR3 is TGTGCCAGCAGCTTAGGCGTGGGGCTTATCACTGAAGCTTTCTTT. Its translation: CASSLGVGLITEAFF.

The CDR3 DNA follows: TGTGCCAGCAGCCAACTAATCAATTCACCCCTCCACTTT. Protein: CASSQLINSPLHF. The chain uses TRBV7-6 and TRBJ1-6; no reliable D call. Germline-derived CDR1 and CDR2 are SGHVS and FNYEAQ. The V and J ends lost 5 bases and 7 bases respectively, with 9 bases between them. The CDR3 contains 13 residues.